The present T cell receptor (beta chain) was sequenced within a study of cytomegalovirus exposure and HLA in healthy donors. Study as a whole: Unique TCRs numbering around 80 million, obtained from HLA-typed donors, made up an early data release.

PCR employed 60 Vbeta and 13 Jbeta primers. TCRdb keeps only in-frame clones here, not all; method: immunoSEQ multiplex PCR. The sample holds 100,000 or so clones, more than 70% seen once. This clone was seen a single time. Germline values: CDR1 SEHNR, CDR2 FQNEAQ (reference sequence). This CDR3 is built from 15 residues. Trimming took off 3 bases at V and 2 bases at J, with 14 bases between the two ends. Sequencing was done on a sample of PBMCs. This sequence joins TRBV7-9 and TRBJ2-7, with a possible D match to TRBD1 (7 bases). The receptor was isolated from a man younger than 35 in good health and CMV-seronegative. The DNA for the CDR3 is TGTGCCAGCAGCTTCACAGGGGAGGATCCCTACGAGCAGTACTTC. As protein: CASSFTGEDPYEQYF.